This T cell receptor (beta chain) originates from a study of vaccination effects on CD4 cells after COVID-19. Before sequencing took place, the ViraFEST assay used viral peptide pools to expand antigen-specific CD4+ T cells. Isolation of CD4+ T cells took place after approximately 10 days of culture. Nucleocapsid antibody tests were negative, and the vaccine recipients had no prior SARS-CoV-2 infection. The culture medium for two million PBMC per well included about 9.2 IU/ml IL-2 and around 10 ug/ml peptides. IL-2 medium supplanted half the medium on days 3 and 7. Regarding this clone: Its target is not known.

Germline loops: CDR1 LNHDA, CDR2 SQIVND (reference sequence). Trimming shortened V by 7 bases and J by 9 bases, and 28 bases separated the two germline ends. CDR3 length: 17 amino acids. The study's findings and limits: No early post-infection timepoints were available in the study, which also included few convalescent patients. Healthy vaccinees had only 1 of 255 vaccine-induced clones cross-react with common cold coronaviruses.

Assay: immunoSEQ multiplex PCR; the TCRdb copy retains only in-frame clones and omits some. The data show about 22,000 clones, roughly 80% seen once. The material sequenced was CD4+ T cells from PBMCs cultured with HCoV-NL63 spike peptides, taken before COVID-19 vaccination. The chain carries TRBV19 and TRBJ2-4, with D perhaps being TRBD1 or TRBD2 (6 bases each). The TCR was taken from a human donor who received a COVID-19 vaccine. This chain's CDR3 is CASTEDYGPRGRSIQYF. The CDR3 DNA reads as TGTGCCAGTACGGAAGACTATGGACCTAGGGGGAGGAGCATTCAGTACTTC.